This T cell receptor beta chain derives from a study of radiotherapy plus CTLA-4 blockade in lung cancer. In the study overall: Disease control was seen in 25% to 40% of patients, objective responses in around 20%. Study-wide points: TCR clones from tumors expanded in blood after radiotherapy plus ipilimumab.

CDR3 length: 13 residues. Germline V CDR1 and CDR2: LNHDA, SQIVND (reference sequence). The V gene lost 8 bases and the J gene lost 8 bases, with 18 bases spanning the gap. Assay: immunoSEQ multiplex PCR; the TCRdb copy retains only in-frame clones and omits some. In the table there are 40,000 to 50,000 clones, about 75% of which are singletons. Turning to this clone: Its specificity is not known.

Focal radiation and CTLA-4 blockade (ipilimumab) were tested in chemo-refractory metastatic non-small-cell lung cancer patients. J is TRBJ1-2 and V is TRBV19, with TRBD1 as a possible D gene (6 bases). The receptor was derived from a human donor with non-small cell lung cancer who had stable disease on radiotherapy plus ipilimumab. The sequencing here drew on peripheral blood, taken from a patient treated with radiotherapy plus ipilimumab. As DNA, the CDR3 is TGTGCCAGTCTGACCTACAGGGAAAGGGGCTACACCTTC. Its translation: CASLTYRERGYTF.